The 24 T cell receptor beta chains in this list originate from one sample, sequenced in a study of T cell responses to AZD1222 COVID-19 vaccine. Repertoires were generated with immunoSEQ multiplex PCR, while TCRdb's copy carries only in-frame clones and drops some. The data contain about 100,000 clones, 92% of them singletons. The starting material was peripheral blood, obtained on day 0 of AZD1222 vaccination. These receptors were collected from an adult in good health.

The chain uses TRBV2 and TRBJ2-1, with 12 positions matching TRBD2. Losses at the gene ends were 1 base for V and 5 bases for J; bases not matched to a gene: 3. CDR1 is SNHLY and CDR2 is FYNNEI in the germline V gene. CDR3 length equals 16 residues. The CDR3 DNA reads TGTGCCAGCAGTGAAGGCGGACTAGCGGGAAACAATGAGCAGTTCTTC. This gives the protein CASSEGGLAGNNEQFF.

This clone was seen only once. The V and J genes are TRBV28 and TRBJ1-1, with a weak D call TRBD1 (6 bases). V was shortened by 5 bases and J by 7 bases, with 17 bases between the two germline ends. The V gene's germline CDR1 is MDHEN and CDR2 SYDVKM. There are 14 residues in the CDR3. The CDR3 here is CASSKIPPGVEAFF. The CDR3 region has the DNA TGTGCCAGCAGTAAGATTCCACCAGGGGTTGAAGCTTTCTTT.

The chain employs TRBV28 and TRBJ2-1; TRBD1 is a possible D gene (5 bases). Trimming removed 3 bases from V and 3 bases from J, with 9 bases in between. The CDR3 has 14 residues. Germline CDR1 is MDHEN and CDR2 is SYDVKM. The CDR3 is CASSFGAFYNEQFF. The CDR3 nucleotides are TGTGCCAGCAGTTTTGGGGCCTTCTACAATGAGCAGTTCTTC.

The V and J genes are TRBV28 and TRBJ2-1, with D maybe TRBD2 (5 bases). Germline loops: CDR1 MDHEN, CDR2 SYDVKM. V gave up 2 bases and J gave up 9 bases, with 14 bases separating them. This CDR3 region has 14 residues. Here the CDR3 reads CASSLLAVGVEQFF. CDR3 nucleotides: TGTGCCAGCAGTTTACTAGCCGTTGGGGTTGAGCAGTTCTTC.

The chain is built from TRBV4-1 and TRBJ2-2, with D uncertain. Trimming cost V 6 bases and J 0 bases, with 14 bases left between them. Per germline, CDR1 MGHRA and CDR2 YSYEKL. The CDR3 totals 16 residues. The DNA for the CDR3 is TGCGCCAGCAGGCACTCCGGTCAGACGAACACCGGGGAGCTGTTTTTT. Protein product: CASRHSGQTNTGELFF.

Comment on this clone: At one of its ends the junction is not consistent with the germline gene, which may arise from a read error. The chain carries TRBV7-7 and TRBJ2-5, with 7 bases identical to TRBD1. This CDR3 has 17 amino acids. CDR1 SSHAT and CDR2 FNYEAQ come from the germline V gene (reference sequence). CDR3 in DNA: TGTGCTAGCAGCCTAAGAACATCCGGGACAGCCCAAGAGACCCAGTACTTC. Translation: CASSLRTSGTAQETQYF. The full variable domain, in which reference TRBV7-7 and TRBJ2-5 provide the parts outside the CDR3, is GAGVSQSPRYKVTKRGQDVTLRCDPISSHATLYWYQQALGQGPEFLTYFNYEAQPDKSGLPSDRFSAERPEGSISTLTIQRTEQRDSAMYRCASSLRTSGTAQETQYFGPGTRLLVL.

The chain uses TRBV14 and TRBJ2-1; TRBD2 matches at 9 bases. J gave up 8 bases and V 0 bases, and 14 bases lay outside the gene matches. There are 18 residues in the CDR3. CDR1 and CDR2 from the germline V gene are SGHDN and FVKESK. CDR3 DNA sequence: TGTGCCAGCAGCCAAGAGCCACCGCCTAGCGGGATAAGCTATGAGCAGTTCTTC. Translated: CASSQEPPPSGISYEQFF.

The chain uses TRBV3-1 (or the pseudogene TRBV3-2) and TRBJ2-1; D not certain. V was clipped by 1 base and J by 4 bases, with 11 bases between them. The CDR3 covers 15 residues. Germline CDR1 and CDR2: LGHDT and YNNKEL (reference sequence). The CDR3 is CASSQGLPVYNEQFF. The CDR3 DNA follows: TGTGCCAGCAGCCAAGGCCTGCCCGTTTACAATGAGCAGTTCTTC.

This chain joins TRBV7-6 and TRBJ2-7, with TRBD2 matching over 11 bases. The CDR3 sequence is 15 residues long. CDR1 and CDR2 (germline): SGHVS, FNYEAQ. Trimming at V came to 5 bases and at J to 0 bases, leaving 3 bases not matched to a gene. The chain's CDR3 is CASSQLAGASYEQYF. CDR3 nucleotides: TGTGCCAGCAGCCAACTAGCGGGGGCCTCCTACGAGCAGTACTTC.

V and J are TRBV2 and TRBJ1-1, with D possibly TRBD1 on 5 matching bases. The CDR3 covers 12 residues. Germline V gives CDR1 SNHLY, CDR2 FYNNEI. Trimming left V 4 bases short and J 8 bases short, with 11 bases between. The chain's CDR3 is CASSVGNREAFF. For the CDR3, the DNA is TGTGCCAGCAGTGTAGGTAACAGGGAAGCTTTCTTT.

The rearrangement links TRBV5-5 to TRBJ2-4; TRBD1 aligns across 8 bases. The germline V gene has CDR1 SGHKS and CDR2 YYEKEE (reference sequence). J lost 8 bases, V lost 4 bases, and 11 bases had no gene match. This CDR3 has 15 amino acids. In DNA form, the CDR3 reads TGTGCCAGCAGCCTAACCGGACAGGGTTTACACATTCAGTACTTC. This translates into CASSLTGQGLHIQYF.

This chain links TRBV7-8 with TRBJ1-2; D possibly corresponds to TRBD1 (6 bases). The CDR3 sequence is 14 residues long. Germline V lookup: CDR1 SGHVS, CDR2 FQNEAQ. The V end was cut by 0 bases, the J end by 7 bases, with 12 bases between. DNA of the CDR3: TGTGCCAGCAGCTTAGCGGTGGGGGCGAGTGGCTACACCTTC. This codes for CASSLAVGASGYTF.

The chain has TRBV20-1 and TRBJ2-5; D remains unclear. The CDR3 covers 11 residues. Germline-derived CDR1 and CDR2 are DFQATT and SNEGSKA (reference sequence). Trimming left V 7 bases short and J 2 bases short, with 8 bases between. CDR3 amino acids: CSGYFQETQYF. DNA of the CDR3: TGCAGTGGGTACTTTCAAGAGACCCAGTACTTC.

A single count supports this clone. The rearrangement links TRBV5-1 to TRBJ1-6; 10 positions agree with TRBD1. CDR3 length: 16 residues. Germline-derived CDR1 and CDR2 are SGHRS and YFSETQ. Trimming took 3 bases from V and 8 from J; bases not matched to a gene: 8. The CDR3 reads CASSYGTGEDDSPLHF. CDR3 bases: TGCGCCAGCAGCTACGGGACAGGGGAGGACGATTCACCCCTCCACTTT. Based on the CDR3 plus reference TRBV5-1 and TRBJ1-6, the full variable domain is KAGVTQTPRYLIKTRGQQVTLSCSPISGHRSVSWYQQTPGQGLQFLFEYFSETQRNKGNFPGRFSGRQFSNSRSEMNVSTLELGDSALYLCASSYGTGEDDSPLHFGNGTRLTVT.

This rearrangement joins TRBV2 to TRBJ2-1, with D possibly being TRBD2 (6 bases). The germline V gene encodes CDR1 SNHLY and CDR2 FYNNEI. The V end was cut by 4 bases, the J end by 9 bases, with 22 bases between. CDR3 length: 16 amino acids. CDR3 nucleotide sequence: TGTGCCAGCAGTGCTCGTATGGGGAGGCGGGCGGCTGAGCAGTTCTTC. It specifies CASSARMGRRAAEQFF.

The J gene is TRBJ1-5, the V gene TRBV28; unclear D gene. Germline lookup yields CDR1 MDHEN and CDR2 SYDVKM. The V end lost 4 bases, the J end lost 0 bases, and 10 bases lay between the germline ends. The CDR3 contains 15 residues. In DNA form, the CDR3 reads TGTGCCAGCAGTTCCTATATATATAGCAATCAGCCCCAGCATTTT. Amino acid sequence: CASSSYIYSNQPQHF.

The V gene is TRBV3-1 (or the pseudogene TRBV3-2), the J gene TRBJ2-3; D uncertain. CDR3 size: 17 residues. The V gene's germline CDR1 is LGHDT and CDR2 YNNKEL (reference sequence). V was pared by 1 base and J by 3 bases, with 17 bases between. Here the CDR3 reads CASSQVMPEPWTDTQYF. In DNA form, the CDR3 reads TGTGCCAGCAGCCAAGTTATGCCAGAGCCTTGGACAGATACGCAGTATTTT.

CDR3 DNA sequence: TGCGCCAGCAGCCAGCCATTAGGGCAAGAGACCCAGTACTTC. Encoded protein: CASSQPLGQETQYF. The chain employs TRBV4-1 and TRBJ2-5, with unresolved D. V lost 3 bases and J lost 2, with 10 bases in between. Germline lookup yields CDR1 MGHRA and CDR2 YSYEKL. The CDR3 extends over 14 amino acids.

CDR3 nucleotides: TGCAGCGTCCCGGGACAGGATCCCTACGAGCAGTACTTC. Translating it yields CSVPGQDPYEQYF. The rearrangement links TRBV29-1 to TRBJ2-7; TRBD1 agrees at 8 bases. Germline lookup yields CDR1 SQVTM and CDR2 ANQGSEA. The CDR3 sequence is 13 residues long. The junction had 6 bases not matched to a gene; V was cut back by 6 bases and J by 2 bases.

The V gene is TRBV19, the J gene TRBJ2-7, with 8 bases aligning to TRBD1. The CDR3 is 15 residues long. Trimming cost V 6 bases and J 3 bases; bases outside gene matches: 10. Germline lookup yields CDR1 LNHDA and CDR2 SQIVND (reference sequence). DNA for the CDR3: TGTGCCAGTAGAACCGGGACAGGACCGAGCTACGAGCAGTACTTC. This sequence encodes CASRTGTGPSYEQYF.

This chain uses TRBV2 with TRBJ2-7; 11 nucleotides agree with TRBD2. Germline CDR1 reads SNHLY; CDR2 reads FYNNEI. J gave up 1 base and V 7 bases, and 6 bases lay outside the gene matches. This CDR3 comprises 15 residues. This CDR3 is CASTEGLAASYEQYF. CDR3 sequence (DNA): TGTGCCAGCACCGAGGGACTAGCGGCTTCCTACGAGCAGTACTTC.

The V gene is TRBV7-9, the J gene TRBJ1-5; D is possibly TRBD1 (6 bases). The CDR3 has 17 amino acids. V shed 1 base and J shed 2 bases, with 15 bases lying between them. Germline CDR1 reads SEHNR; CDR2 reads FQNEAQ (reference sequence). The CDR3 DNA is TGTGCCAGCAGCTTAGGAAGGTTACAGGGAGGCAATCAGCCCCAGCATTTT. It codes for CASSLGRLQGGNQPQHF.

The chain employs TRBV5-6 and TRBJ2-7; D gene uncertain. This CDR3 has 12 residues. Germline V gene lookup returns CDR1 SGHDT and CDR2 YYEEEE. V gave up 1 base and J gave up 4 bases, with 6 bases separating them. The CDR3 nucleotides read TGTGCCAGCAGCTTGAGCAGTTACGAGCAGTACTTC. Protein: CASSLSSYEQYF. Using reference TRBV5-6 and TRBJ2-7 for the parts outside the CDR3, the full variable domain is DAGVTQSPTHLIKTRGQQVTLRCSPKSGHDTVSWYQQALGQGPQFIFQYYEEEERQRGNFPDRFSGHQFPNYSSELNVNALLLGDSALYLCASSLSSYEQYFGPGTRLTVT.

This rearrangement joins TRBV6-5 to TRBJ1-2; TRBD1 is a possible D gene (6 bases). CDR1 is MNHEY and CDR2 is SVGAGI in the germline V gene. This CDR3 comprises 13 residues. V was shortened by 7 bases and J by 7 bases, with 16 bases between the two germline ends. The CDR3 DNA reads TGTGCCAGCACCTCTCTGATGGGGGCTGGCTACACCTTC. Amino acid sequence: CASTSLMGAGYTF.